The 22 T cell receptor beta chains below all came from one sample that was sequenced in a study of cytomegalovirus exposure and HLA in healthy donors. The PCR was carried out with 60 Vbeta primers and 13 Jbeta primers. TCRdb keeps only in-frame clones here, not all; method: immunoSEQ multiplex PCR. The sample has approximately 150,000 clones, 55% to 80% seen once. What was sequenced was PBMCs. The origin of the receptors is a woman aged 55-70 years in good health and CMV-seropositive.

CDR3 sequence reads: CASSHAASNKGDTQYF. CDR3 DNA: TGCGCCAGCAGCCACGCGGCGAGCAATAAAGGAGATACGCAGTATTTT. The V gene is TRBV4-1, the J gene TRBJ2-3; unclear D gene. Germline loops: CDR1 MGHRA, CDR2 YSYEKL. V lost 3 bases to trimming and J lost 5 bases, with 18 bases between them. The CDR3 consists of 16 residues.

The chain couples TRBV10-3 to TRBJ2-3, with 7 bases aligning to TRBD2. The CDR3 runs to 15 residues. V was clipped by 2 bases and J by 4 bases; unmatched bases: 6. Germline assignment: CDR1 ENHRY and CDR2 SYGVKD. This chain's CDR3 is CAISEGGSVSDTQYF. In DNA, the CDR3 is TGTGCCATCAGTGAGGGCGGGAGTGTCTCAGATACGCAGTATTTT.

This chain connects TRBV19 to TRBJ2-3; 9 bases align to TRBD2. V shed 6 bases and J 1 base; nucleotides not matched to a gene: 5. This CDR3 contains 15 residues. Germline assignment: CDR1 LNHDA and CDR2 SQIVND (reference sequence). CDR3 loop: CASREPSGGTDTQYF. Here the CDR3 DNA reads TGTGCCAGTAGGGAACCTAGCGGGGGCACAGATACGCAGTATTTT. The variable domain in full, completed from reference TRBV19 and TRBJ2-3, reads DGGITQSPKYLFRKEGQNVTLSCEQNLNHDAMYWYRQDPGQGLRLIYYSQIVNDFQKGDIAEGYSVSREKKESFPLTVTSAQKNPTAFYLCASREPSGGTDTQYFGPGTRLTVL.

This chain connects TRBV23-1 to TRBJ2-3, with 8 bases aligning to TRBD2. TRBV23-1 is treated as an ORF (open reading frame) with a function not yet certain. V lost 6 bases, J lost 0 bases, and 5 bases stayed unmatched. The CDR3 totals 15 residues. In nucleotides, the CDR3 is TGCGCCAGCAGAACTAGCGGCACTAGCACAGATACGCAGTATTTT. It translates to CASRTSGTSTDTQYF.

The genes are TRBV5-1 and TRBJ2-3, with TRBD2 as a possible D gene (5 bases). The CDR3 has 14 amino acids. V was trimmed by 7 bases and J by 0 bases, leaving 12 bases between them. Germline lookup yields CDR1 SGHRS and CDR2 YFSETQ. The CDR3 spells CASGRGPSTDTQYF. In DNA, the CDR3 is TGCGCCAGCGGCCGGGGTCCTAGCACAGATACGCAGTATTTT.

The chain links TRBV7-2 to TRBJ2-7, with 8 bases lining up with TRBD1. CDR1 and CDR2 (germline): SGHTA, FQGNSA. This CDR3 is built from 16 residues. V was pared by 4 bases and J by 0 bases, with 8 bases of the junction left unmatched. The CDR3 reads CASSWMGQAASYEQYF. The CDR3 DNA reads TGTGCCAGCAGCTGGATGGGACAGGCCGCCTCCTACGAGCAGTACTTC.

The chain employs TRBV5-6 and TRBJ2-5, with 15 bases identical to TRBD2. Germline CDR1 SGHDT, CDR2 YYEEEE. V lost 4 bases and J lost 2; bases outside the gene matches: 3. The CDR3 has 16 amino acids. In DNA form, the CDR3 reads TGTGCCAGCAGCGTAGGACTAGCGGGAGGGCAAGAGACCCAGTACTTC. The encoded protein is CASSVGLAGGQETQYF.

This chain links TRBV5-1 with TRBJ2-1; D call uncertain. CDR3 length: 16 amino acids. V was shortened by 0 bases and J by 6 bases, with 16 bases between the two germline ends. Germline V gene lookup returns CDR1 SGHRS and CDR2 YFSETQ. CDR3 amino acids: CASSLARQRIRNEQFF. In DNA form, the CDR3 reads TGCGCCAGCAGCTTGGCCAGGCAGAGAATACGCAATGAGCAGTTCTTC.

The chain joins TRBV9 to TRBJ1-1, with D tentatively TRBD1 (6 bases). With 0 bases removed from V and 4 bases from J, the gap between germline ends came to 16 bases. The CDR3 length is 16 residues. The germline CDR1 and CDR2 sequences are SGDLS and YYNGEE. The CDR3 region is CASSVGGLQGATEAFF. The CDR3 bases are TGTGCCAGCAGCGTAGGGGGTCTACAGGGTGCCACTGAAGCTTTCTTT. The variable domain in full, with the rest retrieved from reference TRBV9 and TRBJ1-1, is DSGVTQTPKHLITATGQRVTLRCSPRSGDLSVYWYQQSLDQGLQFLIQYYNGEERAKGNILERFSAQQFPDLHSELNLSSLELGDSALYFCASSVGGLQGATEAFFGQGTRLTVV.

V and J are TRBV4-3 and TRBJ1-1; tentative D call: TRBD1 (5 bases). The germline V and J ends were trimmed by 4 bases and 6 bases, with 18 bases remaining between them. This CDR3 comprises 15 residues. Germline V gene sequence: CDR1 LGHNA, CDR2 YSLEER. The DNA of the CDR3 is TGCGCCAGCAGCCCTTCGGGCAGGGCAACTCCTGAAGCTTTCTTT. Translation gives CASSPSGRATPEAFF.

This rearrangement joins TRBV4-2 to TRBJ2-7, with D uncertain. The CDR3 runs to 14 residues. V lost 0 bases and J 5 bases, leaving 11 bases between the germline ends. The germline CDR1 and CDR2 sequences are LGHNA and YNFKEQ. CDR3 residues: CASSQDQIENEQYF. The CDR3 DNA is TGTGCCAGCAGCCAAGATCAGATCGAAAACGAGCAGTACTTC.

The chain has TRBV28 and TRBJ2-3; D may be TRBD2 (6 bases). The CDR3 is 16 amino acids. V lost 1 base, J lost 5 bases, and 16 bases lay in between. Germline V gives CDR1 MDHEN, CDR2 SYDVKM. CDR3 residues: CASSLSGGTRIDTQYF. The CDR3 region has the DNA TGTGCCAGCAGTTTATCGGGCGGGACCCGGATAGATACGCAGTATTTT.

The V and J genes are TRBV27 and TRBJ2-7; D possibly corresponds to TRBD1 (6 bases). The CDR3 extends over 17 amino acids. Germline CDR1 is MNHEY and CDR2 is SMNVEV (reference sequence). Trimming stripped 3 bases from V and 5 bases from J, with 23 bases between. DNA for the CDR3: TGTGCCAGCAGTTTTCGTTGGGTGGGAAGGGGGATACACGAGCAGTACTTC. The encoded protein is CASSFRWVGRGIHEQYF.

V gene TRBV7-2 combines with J gene TRBJ2-3, with 7 bases matching TRBD1. V lost 7 bases, J lost 2 bases, and 6 bases stayed unmatched. The germline CDR1 and CDR2 sequences are SGHTA and FQGNSA. The CDR3 loop spans 14 amino acids. Here the CDR3 DNA reads TGTGCCAGCACCAGACAGGGCTTCACAGATACGCAGTATTTT. Amino acid sequence: CASTRQGFTDTQYF.

Of note for this clone: At the DNA level, this CDR3 is encoded by other sequences in the same sample as well. The DNA of the CDR3 is TGTGCCAGCAGCTCCCAGGGCGGCACTGAAGCTTTCTTT. It encodes CASSSQGGTEAFF. This chain links TRBV7-2 with TRBJ1-1; a weak D match, TRBD1 (5 bases). The CDR3 extends over 13 amino acids. CDR1 SGHTA and CDR2 FQGNSA come from the germline V gene. Trimming took off 4 bases at V and 4 bases at J, with 10 bases between the two ends. The full variable domain, rest sourced from reference TRBV7-2 and TRBJ1-1, is GAGVSQSPSNKVTEKGKDVELRCDPISGHTALYWYRQSLGQGLEFLIYFQGNSAPDKSGLPSDRFSAERTGGSVSTLTIQRTQQEDSAVYLCASSSQGGTEAFFGQGTRLTVV.

The DNA of the CDR3 is TGTGCCAGCAGCCTTACTGCCTCCCCTCAAGAGACCCAGTACTTC. Protein sequence: CASSLTASPQETQYF. This chain links TRBV11-2 with TRBJ2-5; D is ambiguous. This CDR3 comprises 15 residues. The germline CDR1 and CDR2 sequences are SGHAT and FQNNGV. Trimming pared 5 bases from V and 2 bases from J, leaving 15 bases between.

The rearrangement uses TRBV30 and TRBJ2-7, with 8 bases aligning to TRBD1. The CDR3 length is 15 residues. Germline trimming cut 0 bases from V and 4 bases from J; bases unmatched to any gene: 8. Germline V CDR1 and CDR2: GTSNPN, SVGIG (reference sequence). CDR3 sequence (DNA): TGTGCCTGGAGTGTACTGCACAGGGGGTCGTACGAGCAGTACTTC. Translation gives CAWSVLHRGSYEQYF.

This clone was found once. For the CDR3, the DNA is TGTGCCAGCAGTTACGAATACAGGGGAAGCTCACCCCTCCACTTT. It yields the protein CASSYEYRGSSPLHF. The rearrangement joins TRBV6-6 to TRBJ1-6, with TRBD1 matching 7 bases. CDR1 and CDR2 from the germline V gene are MNHNY and SVGAGI (reference sequence). The CDR3 sequence is 15 residues long. V shed 2 bases, J shed 10 bases, and the junction held 8 bases outside the gene matches.

This chain uses TRBV9 with TRBJ2-1, with TRBD2 matching 7 bases. CDR1 is SGDLS and CDR2 is YYNGEE in the germline V gene. The CDR3 sequence is 15 residues long. V was clipped by 6 bases and J by 2 bases; unmatched bases: 8. CDR3 DNA sequence: TGTGCCAGCACCCCGGGCGGGGGAACCTACAATGAGCAGTTCTTC. Its protein product is CASTPGGGTYNEQFF.

The rearrangement joins TRBV18 to TRBJ1-3, with unresolved D. From germline, CDR1 is KGHSH and CDR2 LQKENI. V was cut by 3 bases and J by 8 bases, with 8 bases left in between. The CDR3 is made up of 12 amino acids. The CDR3 protein is CASSPADDTIYF. CDR3 nucleotides: TGTGCCAGCTCACCGGCAGATGACACCATATATTTT.

This clone has just a few counts. The rearrangement links TRBV5-1 to TRBJ2-5; 7 nucleotides align to TRBD1. The J call is doubtful: the DNA matches TRBJ2-7 better. CDR3 length: 14 amino acids. Germline CDR1 and CDR2: SGHRS and YFSETQ. DNA of the CDR3: TGCGCCAGCAGCTTGGATGGGACAGCAAGCGAGCAGTACTTC. Translating it yields CASSLDGTASEQYF.

The rearrangement joins TRBV5-1 to TRBJ2-7; 7 bases are shared with TRBD2. With 0 bases clipped from V and 2 bases from J, the junction kept 5 bases outside the gene matches. Germline values: CDR1 SGHRS, CDR2 YFSETQ. This CDR3 region has 15 residues. The CDR3 nucleotides are TGCGCCAGCAGCTTGGCGGCGGGAGTCACCTACGAGCAGTACTTC. This codes for CASSLAAGVTYEQYF.